These 20 T cell receptor beta chains share one sample of origin, sequenced in a study of blood T cells in healthy people across ages. The authors ran a second PCR of 7 to 11 cycles using a sample-barcoded 5' primer and a J-beta primer mix. TCRdb passed the 5' RACE reads through MiXCR, listing each CDR3 protein once. Found here are approximately 800,000 distinct CDR3 sequences, about 53% of them singletons; the top ten hold approximately 40%. Specimen: blood. The receptors stem from a man aged 80 or over in good health.

The CDR3 protein is CASSFRRQGGYERYF. CDR3 coding DNA: TGTGCCAGCAGCTTTCGGCGGCAGGGAGGCTACGAGCGGTACTTC. The chain combines TRBV7-2 with TRBJ2-5; the D gene is possibly TRBD2 (6 bases). V lost 3 bases, J lost 13 bases, and 24 bases lay in between. CDR1 and CDR2 from the germline V gene are SGHTA and FQGNSA. The CDR3 has 15 residues.

The chain recombines TRBV20-1 with TRBJ2-7; possible D gene TRBD2, 6 bases. The CDR3 sequence is 14 residues long. Germline CDR1 is DFQATT and CDR2 is SNEGSKA (reference sequence). With 4 bases removed from V and 3 bases from J, the gap between germline ends came to 16 bases. Here the CDR3 DNA reads TGCAGTGCTATTAGCGGAGACTCTCGCTACGAGCAGTACTTC. Translating gives CSAISGDSRYEQYF.

The table lists this clonotype with a few counts. This sequence joins TRBV2 and TRBJ1-2; TRBD1 agrees at 7 bases. This CDR3 is built from 15 residues. From germline, CDR1 is SNHLY and CDR2 FYNNEI. The V segment lost 6 bases and the J segment 1 base; nucleotides outside the gene matches: 8. The CDR3: CASSLRDSSNYGYTF. DNA of the CDR3: TGTGCCAGCAGCCTCCGGGACAGCAGTAACTATGGCTACACCTTC.

The chain employs TRBV6-1 and TRBJ2-7; tentative D call: TRBD2 (6 bases). V dropped 4 bases and J dropped 2 bases, with 12 bases sitting between them. Germline CDR1 and CDR2: MNHNS and SASEGT. CDR3 length equals 14 residues. The CDR3, as DNA: TGTGCCAGCAGTGGTGGGACTGTAACCTACGAGCAGTACTTC. Amino acids: CASSGGTVTYEQYF.

The V and J genes are TRBV7-2 and TRBJ2-4; the D gene is possibly TRBD1 (6 bases). CDR3 length: 14 amino acids. Germline CDR1 reads SGHTA; CDR2 reads FQGNSA. V was trimmed by 3 bases and J by 2 bases, leaving 8 bases between them. In nucleotides, the CDR3 is TGTGCCAGCAGCTTTACAGGGACCAAAAACATTCAGTACTTC. It is translated as CASSFTGTKNIQYF.

CDR3 coding DNA: TGTGCCAGCAGTTTGAAGGGACTAGCGGGGAGTGAGCAGTTCTTC. Amino acid sequence: CASSLKGLAGSEQFF. The chain has TRBV12-3 or TRBV12-4 and TRBJ2-1, with 13 bases that match TRBD2. The length of the CDR3 is 15 residues. J was trimmed by 9 bases and V by 3 bases; bases with no gene match: 5.

This clonotype was observed a few times. The gene calls are TRBV20-1 and TRBJ2-6, with TRBD1 identical over 8 bases. Germline V gene lookup returns CDR1 DFQATT and CDR2 SNEGSKA (reference sequence). V dropped 0 bases and J dropped 2; count of bases not matched to a gene: 6. This CDR3 contains 17 residues. The CDR3 bases are TGCAGTGCTAGAGATCAGCAGGGGGCGCCTGGGGCCAACGTCCTGACTTTC. It is translated as CSARDQQGAPGANVLTF.

Written as DNA, the CDR3 is TGCGCCAGCAGCTTAGGACTAGCGGGAGGGCCGGTTAACGAGCAGTACTTC. Amino acid sequence: CASSLGLAGGPVNEQYF. This sequence joins TRBV5-1 and TRBJ2-5; 15 nucleotides line up with TRBD2. The last part of the DNA fits TRBJ2-7 better; the J call may be wrong. This CDR3 is built from 17 residues. The germline V gene has CDR1 SGHRS and CDR2 YFSETQ.

This clonotype came up many times. The chain links TRBV2 to TRBJ1-1; 8 bases agree with TRBD1. The ends lost 10 bases at V and 3 bases at J; junction bases unmatched: 7. The CDR3 runs 13 residues. Germline loops: CDR1 SNHLY, CDR2 FYNNEI. The CDR3 loop reads CATRQGRYTEAFF. The CDR3 nucleotides read TGTGCCACTCGACAGGGGCGCTACACTGAAGCTTTCTTT.

V is TRBV6-5 and J is TRBJ2-5; the match to TRBD2 covers 9 bases. The CDR3 has 14 residues. Trimming at V came to 7 bases and at J to 4 bases, leaving 7 bases not matched to a gene. The germline V gene has CDR1 MNHEY and CDR2 SVGAGI. CDR3: CASTYSLAGETQYF. The CDR3 bases are TGTGCCAGCACTTATTCACTAGCGGGAGAGACCCAGTACTTC.

V and J are TRBV29-1 and TRBJ2-1, with 9 nucleotides matching TRBD2. J lost 4 bases, V lost 4 bases, and 5 bases had no gene match. CDR1 is SQVTM, CDR2 ANQGSEA, per germline. This CDR3 comprises 14 residues. The CDR3 loop is CSVALLAGYNEQFF. The DNA of the CDR3 is TGCAGCGTTGCCCTACTAGCGGGTTACAATGAGCAGTTCTTC.

This clonotype occurred a few times. The chain is built from TRBV5-4 and TRBJ2-1; D ambiguous. V lost 4 bases to trimming and J lost 2 bases, with 10 bases between them. The CDR3 loop spans 14 amino acids. CDR1 SGHNT and CDR2 YYREEE come from the germline V gene (reference sequence). CDR3 in amino acids: CASSPRVTYNEQFF. CDR3 DNA: TGTGCCAGCAGCCCCCGGGTTACCTACAATGAGCAGTTCTTC. Supplemented by reference TRBV5-4 and TRBJ2-1, the full variable domain reads ETGVTQSPTHLIKTRGQQVTLRCSSQSGHNTVSWYQQALGQGPQFIFQYYREEENGRGNFPPRFSGLQFPNYSSELNVNALELDDSALYLCASSPRVTYNEQFFGPGTRLTVL.

Here the CDR3 reads CASSKPRGLAGGPDYNEQFF. Here the CDR3 DNA reads TGTGCCAGCAGCAAACCGCGGGGACTAGCGGGAGGGCCCGACTACAATGAGCAGTTCTTC. The chain recombines TRBV21-1 with TRBJ2-1; the DNA was not used to check the table's D call, TRBD2. TRBV21-1 is flagged as a pseudogene. The CDR3 covers 20 residues.

V usage is TRBV2 and J usage is TRBJ2-3; TRBD2 might be the D (5 bases). Germline V lookup: CDR1 SNHLY, CDR2 FYNNEI. This CDR3 spans 13 amino acids. Trimming stripped 7 bases from V and 0 bases from J, with 8 bases between. This CDR3 is CASMGGSTDTQYF. The CDR3 region has the DNA TGTGCCAGCATGGGCGGGAGCACAGATACGCAGTATTTT.

The chain uses TRBV29-1 and TRBJ2-2, with TRBD2 matching 7 bases. V trimming: 7 bases; J trimming: 2 bases; junction bases outside the gene matches: 7. Per the germline V gene, CDR1 is SQVTM and CDR2 is ANQGSEA. The CDR3 is 14 amino acids. The CDR3 bases are TGCAGCGGGGCTAGCGGAGAAAACACCGGGGAGCTGTTTTTT. Protein: CSGASGENTGELFF.

This chain links TRBV14 with TRBJ2-1; 11 nucleotides align to TRBD2. Trimming took 4 bases from V and 5 from J; bases not matched to a gene: 10. The CDR3 runs to 17 residues. CDR1 and CDR2 from the germline V gene are SGHDN and FVKESK. The CDR3: CASSPSTSGSRNNEQFF. The CDR3 nucleotides are TGTGCCAGCAGCCCTTCAACTAGCGGGAGCCGTAACAATGAGCAGTTCTTC.

The rearrangement joins TRBV4-3 to TRBJ2-7; D gene ambiguous. The CDR3 runs 14 residues. Germline CDR1 reads LGHNA; CDR2 reads YSLEER. The ends were cut back, 0 bases at V and 2 bases at J, with 8 bases in the middle. The CDR3 bases are TGCGCCAGCAGCCAAGATCGAAGCGCCTACGAGCAGTACTTC. It translates to CASSQDRSAYEQYF.

This chain connects TRBV6-6 to TRBJ1-1; weak D call: TRBD1 (5 bases). The CDR3 spans 15 residues. The germline CDR1 and CDR2 sequences are MNHNY and SVGAGI (reference sequence). V was trimmed by 2 bases and J by 1 base, leaving 11 bases between them. DNA for the CDR3: TGTGCCAGCAGTTACCTGGGACGGGAGAACACTGAAGCTTTCTTT. This codes for CASSYLGRENTEAFF.

This clonotype was seen a handful of times. This chain links TRBV6-6 with TRBJ1-2; 10 bases are shared with TRBD1. The germline CDR1 and CDR2 sequences are MNHNY and SVGAGI (reference sequence). Unmatched junction bases numbered 1, after V lost 4 bases and J lost 8 bases. The CDR3 runs 12 residues. CDR3 sequence reads: CASSWTGGGYTF. The DNA for the CDR3 is TGTGCCAGCAGTTGGACAGGGGGGGGCTACACCTTC.

This clonotype was observed a handful of times. V gene TRBV9 combines with J gene TRBJ2-3; the match to TRBD1 covers 7 bases. The trim removed 4 bases at V and 4 bases at J, leaving 3 bases unmatched. From germline, CDR1 is SGDLS and CDR2 YYNGEE. CDR3 length equals 13 residues. The CDR3 DNA reads TGTGCCAGCAGCCGGGACAGCTCAGATACGCAGTATTTT. Its translation is CASSRDSSDTQYF.